This TCR beta chain derives from a study of blood T cells in healthy people across ages. Trimming pared 5 bases from V and 5 bases from J, leaving 19 bases between. This CDR3 has 16 amino acids. Germline CDR1 reads ENHRY; CDR2 reads SYGVKD. Primed by a sample-barcoded 5' primer and a J-beta primer mix, a second PCR proceeded for roughly 6 to 12 cycles. TCRdb passed the 5' RACE reads through MiXCR, listing each CDR3 protein once. The sample lists 550,000 to 650,000 distinct CDR3 sequences; about 27% were seen once. These data were also filed under a second study, of T cells of mothers and their children. From that report: Samples came from a few healthy Caucasian mothers and their six children.

The sequenced sample consisted of blood. The clonotype originates from a boy aged 2 to 10 in good health. The genes are TRBV10-3 and TRBJ2-1, with D possibly matching TRBD1 (6 bases). The CDR3 DNA reads as TGTGCCATCAGTCGTGGGCTAGCTGGGGGCCACAATGAGCAGTTCTTC. Residues: CAISRGLAGGHNEQFF.